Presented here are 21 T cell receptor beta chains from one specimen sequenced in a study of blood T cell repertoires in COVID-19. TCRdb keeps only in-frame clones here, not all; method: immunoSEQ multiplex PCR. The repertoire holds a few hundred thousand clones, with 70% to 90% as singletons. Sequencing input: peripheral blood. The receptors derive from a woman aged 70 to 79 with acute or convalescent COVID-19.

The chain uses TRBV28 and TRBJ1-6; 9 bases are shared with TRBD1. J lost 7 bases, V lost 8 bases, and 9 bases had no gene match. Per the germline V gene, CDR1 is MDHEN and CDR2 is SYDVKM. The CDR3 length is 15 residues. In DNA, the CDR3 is TGTGCCAGCCGACCCTGGGACAGGGAGAATTCACCCCTCCACTTT. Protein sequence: CASRPWDRENSPLHF.

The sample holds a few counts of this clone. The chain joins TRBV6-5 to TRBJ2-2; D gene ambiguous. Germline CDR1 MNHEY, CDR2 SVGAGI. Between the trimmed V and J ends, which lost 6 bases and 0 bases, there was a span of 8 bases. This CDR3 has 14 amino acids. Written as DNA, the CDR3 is TGTGCCAGCAGCTTCGCGCCGAACACCGGGGAGCTGTTTTTT. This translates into CASSFAPNTGELFF.

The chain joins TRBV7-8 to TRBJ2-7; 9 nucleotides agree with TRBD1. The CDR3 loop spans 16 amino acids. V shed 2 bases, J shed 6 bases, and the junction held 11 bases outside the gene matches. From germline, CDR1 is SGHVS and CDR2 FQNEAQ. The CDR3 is CASSLRAGTGSPEQYF. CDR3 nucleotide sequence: TGTGCCAGCAGCTTAAGGGCCGGGACAGGGTCCCCCGAGCAGTACTTC.

The CDR3 reads CASRVLAGVYEQYF. The CDR3 DNA follows: TGTGCCAGCAGGGTACTAGCGGGGGTCTACGAGCAGTACTTC. The chain uses TRBV21-1 and TRBJ2-7; the listed D gene, TRBD2, was not tested against the DNA. TRBV21-1 is marked as a pseudogene. This CDR3 contains 14 residues.

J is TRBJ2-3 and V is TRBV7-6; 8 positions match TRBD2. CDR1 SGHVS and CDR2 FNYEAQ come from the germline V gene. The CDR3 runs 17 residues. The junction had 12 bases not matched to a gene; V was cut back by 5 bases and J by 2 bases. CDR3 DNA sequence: TGTGCCAGCAGCCGATCCGACCGGGGGGGTTCCACAGATACGCAGTATTTT. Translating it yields CASSRSDRGGSTDTQYF.

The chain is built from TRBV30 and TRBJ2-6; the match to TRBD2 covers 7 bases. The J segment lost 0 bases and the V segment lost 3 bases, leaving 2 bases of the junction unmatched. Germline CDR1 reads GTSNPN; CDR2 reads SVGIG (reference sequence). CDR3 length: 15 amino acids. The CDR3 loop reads CAWRGGNSGANVLTF. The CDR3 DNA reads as TGTGCCTGGAGGGGGGGGAACTCTGGGGCCAACGTCCTGACTTTC.

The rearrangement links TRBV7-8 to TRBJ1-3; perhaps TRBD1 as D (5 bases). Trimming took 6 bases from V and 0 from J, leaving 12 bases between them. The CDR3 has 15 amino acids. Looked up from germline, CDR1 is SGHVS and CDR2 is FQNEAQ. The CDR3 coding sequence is TGTGCCAGCAGTCCCGCCAGGGCCTCTGGAAACACCATATATTTT. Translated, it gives CASSPARASGNTIYF.

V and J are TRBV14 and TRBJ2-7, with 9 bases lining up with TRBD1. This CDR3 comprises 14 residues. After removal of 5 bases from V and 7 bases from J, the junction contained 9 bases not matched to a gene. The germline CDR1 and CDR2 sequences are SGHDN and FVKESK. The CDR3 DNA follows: TGTGCCAGCAGCTACAGGACAGGGGAGGGGGAGCAGTACTTC. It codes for CASSYRTGEGEQYF. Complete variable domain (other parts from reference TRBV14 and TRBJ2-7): EAGVTQFPSHSVIEKGQTVTLRCDPISGHDNLYWYRRVMGKEIKFLLHFVKESKQDESGMPNNRFLAERTGGTYSTLKVQPAELEDSGVYFCASSYRTGEGEQYFGPGTRLTVT.

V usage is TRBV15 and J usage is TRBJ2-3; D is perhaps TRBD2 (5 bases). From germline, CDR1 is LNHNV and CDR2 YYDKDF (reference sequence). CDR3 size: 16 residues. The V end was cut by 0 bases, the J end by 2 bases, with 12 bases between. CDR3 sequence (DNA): TGTGCCACCAGCAGAGACCAGCGGCAATACACAGATACGCAGTATTTT. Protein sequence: CATSRDQRQYTDTQYF.

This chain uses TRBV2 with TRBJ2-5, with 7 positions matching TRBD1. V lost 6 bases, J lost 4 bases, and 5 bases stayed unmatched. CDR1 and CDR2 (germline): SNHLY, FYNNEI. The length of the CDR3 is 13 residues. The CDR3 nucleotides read TGTGCCAGCAGCATGACAGGGTTAGAGACCCAGTACTTC. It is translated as CASSMTGLETQYF.

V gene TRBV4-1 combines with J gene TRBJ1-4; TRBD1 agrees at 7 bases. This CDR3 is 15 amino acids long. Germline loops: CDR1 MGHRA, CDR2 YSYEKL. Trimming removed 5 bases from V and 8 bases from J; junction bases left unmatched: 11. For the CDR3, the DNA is TGCGCCAGCAGCAAAGCAGGGCAGGGGGGCGAAAAACTGTTTTTT. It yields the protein CASSKAGQGGEKLFF.

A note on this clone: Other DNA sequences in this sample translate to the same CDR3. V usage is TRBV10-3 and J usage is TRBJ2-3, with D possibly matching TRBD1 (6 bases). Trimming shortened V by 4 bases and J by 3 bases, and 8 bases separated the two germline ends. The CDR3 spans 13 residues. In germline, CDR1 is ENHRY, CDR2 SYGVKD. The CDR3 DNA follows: TGTGCCATCAGTGGAGGACAGACAGATACGCAGTATTTT. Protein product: CAISGGQTDTQYF.

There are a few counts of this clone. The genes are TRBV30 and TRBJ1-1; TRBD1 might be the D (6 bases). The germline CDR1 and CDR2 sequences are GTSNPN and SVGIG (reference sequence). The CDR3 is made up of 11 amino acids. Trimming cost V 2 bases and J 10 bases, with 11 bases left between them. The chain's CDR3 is CAWSPLTGAFF. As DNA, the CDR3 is TGTGCCTGGAGTCCTTTGACAGGAGCTTTCTTT.

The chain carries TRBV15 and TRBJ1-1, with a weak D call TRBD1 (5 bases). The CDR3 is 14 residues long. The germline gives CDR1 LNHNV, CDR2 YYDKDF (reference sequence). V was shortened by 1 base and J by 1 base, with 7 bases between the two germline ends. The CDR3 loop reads CATSRGGRNTEAFF. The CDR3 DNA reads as TGTGCCACCAGCAGAGGGGGCCGGAACACTGAAGCTTTCTTT.

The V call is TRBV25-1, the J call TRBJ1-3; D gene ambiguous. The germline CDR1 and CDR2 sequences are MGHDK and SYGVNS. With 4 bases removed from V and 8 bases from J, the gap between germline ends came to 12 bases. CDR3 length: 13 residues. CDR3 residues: CASSGAVRDTIYF. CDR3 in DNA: TGTGCCAGCAGTGGAGCGGTACGGGACACCATATATTTT. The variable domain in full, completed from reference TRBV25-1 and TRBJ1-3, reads EADIYQTPRYLVIGTGKKITLECSQTMGHDKMYWYQQDPGMELHLIHYSYGVNSTEKGDLSSESTVSRIRTEHFPLTLESARPSHTSQYLCASSGAVRDTIYFGEGSWLTVV.

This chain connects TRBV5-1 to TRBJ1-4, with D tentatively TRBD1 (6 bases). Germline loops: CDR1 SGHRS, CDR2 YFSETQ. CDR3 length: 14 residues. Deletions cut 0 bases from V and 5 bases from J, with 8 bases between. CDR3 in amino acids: CASSLDRANEKLFF. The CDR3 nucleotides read TGCGCCAGCAGCTTGGACAGGGCGAATGAAAAACTGTTTTTT.

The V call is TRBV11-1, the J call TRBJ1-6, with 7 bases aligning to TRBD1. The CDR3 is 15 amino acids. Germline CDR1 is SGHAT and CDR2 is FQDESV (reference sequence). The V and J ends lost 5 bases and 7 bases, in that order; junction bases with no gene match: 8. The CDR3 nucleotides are TGTGCCAGCAGCCCCATGGGACAGCGGAATTCACCCCTCCACTTT. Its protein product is CASSPMGQRNSPLHF. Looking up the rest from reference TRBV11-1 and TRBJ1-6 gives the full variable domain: EAEVAQSPRYKITEKSQAVAFWCDPISGHATLYWYRQILGQGPELLVQFQDESVVDDSQLPKDRFSAERLKGVDSTLKIQPAELGDSAMYLCASSPMGQRNSPLHFGNGTRLTVT.

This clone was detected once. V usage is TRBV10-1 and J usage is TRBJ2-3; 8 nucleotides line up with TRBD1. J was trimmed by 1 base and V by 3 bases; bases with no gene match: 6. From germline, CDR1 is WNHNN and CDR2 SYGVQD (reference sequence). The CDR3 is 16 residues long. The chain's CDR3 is CASSDHTTGGTDTQYF. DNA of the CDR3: TGCGCCAGCAGTGACCACACGACAGGGGGCACAGATACGCAGTATTTT.

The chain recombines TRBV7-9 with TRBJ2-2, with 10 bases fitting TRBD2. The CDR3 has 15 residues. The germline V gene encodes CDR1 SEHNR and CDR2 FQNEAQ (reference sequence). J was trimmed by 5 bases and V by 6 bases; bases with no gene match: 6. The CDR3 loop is CASRFTSGDTGELFF. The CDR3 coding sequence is TGTGCCAGCAGGTTCACTAGCGGGGATACCGGGGAGCTGTTTTTT.

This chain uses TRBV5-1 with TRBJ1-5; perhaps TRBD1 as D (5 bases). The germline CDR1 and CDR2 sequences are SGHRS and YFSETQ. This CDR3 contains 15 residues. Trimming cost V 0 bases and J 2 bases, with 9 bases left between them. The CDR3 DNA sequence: TGCGCCAGCAGCTTGGCAGGGCTGGGCAATCAGCCCCAGCATTTT. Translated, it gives CASSLAGLGNQPQHF.

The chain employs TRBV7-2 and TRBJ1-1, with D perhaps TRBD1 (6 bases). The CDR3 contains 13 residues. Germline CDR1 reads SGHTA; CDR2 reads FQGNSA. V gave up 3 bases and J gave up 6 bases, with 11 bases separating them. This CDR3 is CASSFFRGAEAFF. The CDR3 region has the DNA TGTGCCAGCAGCTTTTTCAGGGGAGCTGAAGCTTTCTTT.